This T cell receptor (beta chain) was recorded in a study of blood T cell repertoires in COVID-19. Looking at the study overall: Spain, Italy and the United States supplied samples that represented acute and convalescent COVID-19.

Authors' analysis steps: Reference gene primer amplification in the assay estimated nucleated cell counts. The assay was immunoSEQ multiplex PCR, and TCRdb's table has in-frame clones only and misses some. V and J calls and clone size are those listed in that table; D and trimming were worked out from the DNA. The table shows approximately 110,000 clones, with roughly 88% occurring only once. Germline CDR1 MNHEY, CDR2 SVGAGI. Trimming removed 8 bases from V and 1 base from J; junction bases left unmatched: 5. The CDR3 sequence is 14 residues long. This receptor was identified in a woman aged 65 to 85 with acute or convalescent COVID-19. The V call is TRBV6-5, the J call TRBJ2-3; 8 positions agree with TRBD1. The source material was peripheral blood. Here the CDR3 reads CASHGTGRTDTQYF. The CDR3 nucleotides read TGTGCCAGCCACGGGACAGGACGCACAGATACGCAGTATTTT.